These T cell receptor beta chains were read from a single sample in a study of human T cells and chemical hapten exposure. One entry per CDR3 protein results from TCRdb running MiXCR on the RACE reads. The sample contains some 82,000 distinct CDR3 sequences, roughly 10% of which appear only once. The sequencing here drew on whole blood, taken in connection with sensitization to the hapten diphenylcyclopropenone (DPC). The origin of the receptors is a woman between 50 and 59 years old with alopecia areata. Some clones in this sample may be carry-over from other donors' samples. The CDR3 runs from the conserved cysteine through the conserved F or W. Fields, in order: clone size, D gene, J gene, V gene, CDR3 length, CDR3 protein, CDR3 DNA. D genes are given only for firm matches. Clone sizes are given selectively: once, few, many, or a class where the clone is expanded.

many,.,TRBJ1-1,TRBV29-1,14,CSVANRAANTEAFF,TGCAGCGTCGCCAACAGGGCGGCGAACACTGAAGCTTTCTTT
many,TRBD2,TRBJ2-7,TRBV4-2,15,CASSSRLAGSYEQYF,TGTGCCAGCAGCTCCCGACTAGCGGGGTCCTACGAGCAGTACTTC
many,.,TRBJ1-5,TRBV18,15,CASSPKGPANQPQHF,TGTGCCAGCTCACCGAAGGGGCCCGCGAATCAGCCCCAGCATTTT
.,.,TRBJ1-5,TRBV12-3/TRBV12-4,13,CASSRDPGQPQHF,TGTGCCAGCAGCCGGGACCCGGGGCAGCCCCAGCATTTT
.,.,TRBJ1-3,TRBV6-2/TRBV6-3,15,CASSSWRSSGNTIYF,TGTGCCAGCAGCAGTTGGAGGAGCTCTGGAAACACCATATATTTT
few,.,TRBJ2-3,TRBV18,14,CASSPPQGWDTQYF,TGTGCCAGCTCACCACCGCAGGGTTGGGATACGCAGTATTTT
few,.,TRBJ2-5,TRBV7-9,15,CASSLGDWNQETQYF,TGTGCCAGCAGCTTAGGGGACTGGAACCAAGAGACCCAGTACTTC
.,.,TRBJ1-1,TRBV27,10,CASMGTEAFF,TGTGCCAGCATGGGCACTGAAGCTTTCTTT
.,TRBD1,TRBJ1-1,TRBV28,13,CASRWTGVTEAFF,TGTGCCAGCAGGTGGACAGGGGTTACTGAAGCTTTCTTT
few,TRBD1,TRBJ1-1,TRBV12-3/TRBV12-4,15,CASRIQGARNTEAFF,TGTGCCAGCAGAATTCAGGGGGCTCGGAACACTGAAGCTTTCTTT
.,.,TRBJ2-2,TRBV9,15,CASSPVVVYTGELFF,TGTGCCAGCAGCCCCGTTGTTGTGTACACCGGGGAGCTGTTTTTT
many,TRBD1,TRBJ1-4,TRBV28,15,CASTLSGQGEEKLFF,TGTGCCAGCACCCTGTCGGGACAGGGCGAAGAAAAACTGTTTTTT
many,.,TRBJ2-2,TRBV29-1,14,CSAERGRDTGELFF,TGCAGCGCGGAAAGGGGCAGGGACACCGGGGAGCTGTTTTTT
few,.,TRBJ2-1,TRBV28,15,CASSRPGTPFNEQFF,TGTGCCAGCAGCCGTCCCGGGACGCCCTTCAATGAGCAGTTCTTC
.,.,TRBJ2-1,TRBV4-2,16,CASSQVARDAYEKQFF,TGTGCCAGCAGCCAGGTTGCCCGGGACGCCTACGAGAAGCAGTTCTTC
many,.,TRBJ1-5,TRBV7-2,11,CASSLYEPQHF,TGTGCCAGCAGCTTATATGAGCCCCAGCATTTT
few,.,TRBJ1-2,TRBV24-1,13,CATSLRDNYGYTF,TGTGCCACCAGTCTACGTGATAACTATGGCTACACCTTC
.,TRBD1,TRBJ1-5,TRBV12-3/TRBV12-4,15,CASSPDRGVGQPQHF,TGTGCCAGCAGCCCCGACAGGGGGGTTGGTCAGCCCCAGCATTTT
many,TRBD1,TRBJ1-2,TRBV20-1,15,CSASDPGQPNYGYTF,TGCAGTGCTAGTGATCCGGGACAGCCCAACTATGGCTACACCTTC
many,.,TRBJ2-7,TRBV11-2,13,CASSFAEEHEQYF,TGTGCCAGCAGCTTTGCCGAAGAGCACGAGCAGTACTTC
many,.,TRBJ2-1,TRBV2,13,CANARGQWDEQFF,TGTGCCAACGCGCGGGGACAATGGGATGAGCAGTTCTTC
few,TRBD1,TRBJ1-3,TRBV29-1,14,CSVFDRGPGNTIYF,TGCAGCGTTTTTGACAGGGGGCCAGGAAACACCATATATTTT
many,.,TRBJ2-4,TRBV5-4,11,CASSSQSTTYF,TGTGCCAGCAGCTCCCAGAGTACGACGTACTTC
.,TRBD1,TRBJ1-1,TRBV20-1,13,CSATGGSFTEAFF,TGCAGTGCTACAGGGGGGAGTTTCACTGAAGCTTTCTTT
.,.,TRBJ1-2,TRBV7-9,12,CASSPPPGSYTF,TGTGCCAGCAGCCCCCCACCGGGGAGCTACACCTTC
.,.,TRBJ2-6,TRBV12-3/TRBV12-4,15,CASSLDKVGANVLTF,TGTGCCAGCAGTCTGGACAAGGTTGGGGCCAACGTCCTGACTTTC
.,.,TRBJ1-6,TRBV12-3/TRBV12-4,13,CASSLVAATPLHF,TGTGCCAGCAGTTTAGTGGCGGCAACACCCCTCCACTTT
.,TRBD1,TRBJ1-5,TRBV27,14,CASSLQGALQPQHF,TGTGCCAGCAGTCTACAGGGGGCTCTACAGCCCCAGCATTTT
.,TRBD1,TRBJ1-4,TRBV20-1,15,CSAREPGQTRQKLFF,TGCAGTGCTAGAGAACCGGGACAGACAAGGCAAAAACTGTTTTTT
.,TRBD1,TRBJ2-7,TRBV10-3,14,CAISDGQGVYEQYF,TGTGCCATCAGTGACGGACAGGGGGTATACGAGCAGTACTTC
.,.,TRBJ2-7,TRBV29-1,11,CSVEGFQEQYF,TGCAGCGTTGAAGGGTTTCAAGAGCAGTACTTC
.,.,TRBJ2-5,TRBV7-8,14,CASKPLRRKETQYF,TGTGCCAGCAAACCCTTGAGACGGAAAGAGACCCAGTACTTC
.,TRBD2,TRBJ2-1,TRBV7-2,15,CASSPGTSGLNEQFF,TGTGCCAGCAGCCCCGGGACTAGCGGTCTTAATGAGCAGTTCTTC
.,TRBD1,TRBJ1-6,TRBV7-9,16,CASSVGFRTGAWSLHF,TGTGCCAGCAGCGTAGGATTCCGGACAGGGGCTTGGTCCCTCCACTTT
many,TRBD1,TRBJ2-7,TRBV9,14,CASSVETGANEQYF,TGTGCCAGCAGCGTAGAGACAGGGGCCAACGAGCAGTACTTC
many,.,TRBJ2-3,TRBV5-4,16,CASSARGSPGTDTQYF,TGTGCCAGCAGCGCTCGAGGGAGCCCCGGCACAGATACGCAGTATTTT
.,.,TRBJ2-2,TRBV28,17,CASRPTTDPEITGELFF,TGTGCCAGCAGACCGACAACCGACCCGGAGATCACCGGGGAGCTGTTTTTT
.,.,TRBJ2-6,TRBV20-1,18,CSARDLKVAVSGANVLTF,TGCAGTGCTAGAGATCTCAAGGTGGCAGTCTCTGGGGCCAACGTCCTGACTTTC
few,.,TRBJ1-1,TRBV7-9,16,CATSIMTAALNTEAFF,TGTGCCACCTCAATAATGACAGCCGCCTTGAACACTGAAGCTTTCTTT
few,.,TRBJ2-7,TRBV28,12,CASSAQPTEQYF,TGTGCCAGCAGTGCCCAACCTACGGAGCAGTACTTC
many,.,TRBJ1-4,TRBV12-3/TRBV12-4,15,CASTPSGGVGEKLFF,TGTGCCAGCACCCCATCGGGGGGGGTGGGTGAAAAACTGTTTTTT
many,.,TRBJ1-1,TRBV7-8,14,CASSLTGSGTEAFF,TGTGCCAGCAGCTTAACAGGGAGTGGCACTGAAGCTTTCTTT
.,.,TRBJ2-7,TRBV6-5,13,CASSRDPRYEQYF,TGTGCCAGCAGTCGGGACCCCCGCTACGAGCAGTACTTC
many,.,TRBJ2-2,TRBV28,13,CASRYGAHGELFF,TGTGCCAGCAGATACGGGGCTCACGGGGAGCTGTTTTTT
.,.,TRBJ1-5,TRBV30,15,CAWSVGLRRNQPQHF,TGTGCCTGGAGTGTGGGCCTGCGGCGCAATCAGCCCCAGCATTTT
.,TRBD1,TRBJ1-4,TRBV12-3/TRBV12-4,15,CASSRGQGAREKLFF,TGTGCCAGCAGTCGAGGACAGGGGGCGAGAGAAAAACTGTTTTTT